The 30 T cell receptor beta chains below were found in one sample sequenced in a study of T cell responses to AZD1222 COVID-19 vaccine. The repertoire was sequenced with immunoSEQ multiplex PCR; TCRdb's copy has only in-frame clones and lacks some. The repertoire holds about 130,000 clones, with more than 80% as singletons. Source: peripheral blood, taken on day 0 of AZD1222 vaccination. These receptors all stem from an adult in good health.

The chain has TRBV7-3 and TRBJ2-7; 12 nucleotides agree with TRBD1. The CDR3 extends over 15 amino acids. V was pared by 0 bases and J by 7 bases, with 4 bases of the junction left unmatched. Germline lookup yields CDR1 SGHTA and CDR2 FQGTGA. CDR3 coding DNA: TGTGCCAGCAGCTTAACGGGACAGGGGGCAAAGGAGCAGTACTTC. Protein sequence: CASSLTGQGAKEQYF.

This clone was seen only a few times. V and J are TRBV19 and TRBJ2-2; no clear D gene. This CDR3 has 14 amino acids. V lost 3 bases to trimming and J lost 0 bases, with 5 bases between them. Germline V gives CDR1 LNHDA, CDR2 SQIVND (reference sequence). CDR3 sequence (DNA): TGTGCCAGTAGTATCAATGCGAACACCGGGGAGCTGTTTTTT. It translates to CASSINANTGELFF.

The chain has TRBV19 and TRBJ2-2; D uncertain. The CDR3 covers 13 residues. In germline, CDR1 is LNHDA, CDR2 SQIVND (reference sequence). The V end was cut by 4 bases, the J end by 6 bases, with 9 bases between. The CDR3, as DNA: TGTGCCAGTAGTAGGGCCCCATCCGGGGAGCTGTTTTTT. Encoded protein: CASSRAPSGELFF.

The genes are TRBV19 and TRBJ2-7; possibly TRBD2 for D (6 bases). The CDR3 sequence is 16 residues long. Trimming removed 5 bases from V and 3 bases from J, with 20 bases in between. In germline, CDR1 is LNHDA, CDR2 SQIVND (reference sequence). The CDR3 region has the DNA TGTGCCAGTAGTTCTTCCCCGGGACTCGCACTCTACGAGCAGTACTTC. It codes for CASSSSPGLALYEQYF. Using reference TRBV19 and TRBJ2-7 for the parts outside the CDR3, the full variable domain is DGGITQSPKYLFRKEGQNVTLSCEQNLNHDAMYWYRQDPGQGLRLIYYSQIVNDFQKGDIAEGYSVSREKKESFPLTVTSAQKNPTAFYLCASSSSPGLALYEQYFGPGTRLTVT.

The genes are TRBV7-9 and TRBJ2-5; D is uncertain. This CDR3 spans 13 amino acids. CDR1 and CDR2 from the germline V gene are SEHNR and FQNEAQ (reference sequence). Trimming stripped 4 bases from V and 4 bases from J, with 10 bases between. The CDR3 region has the DNA TGTGCCAGCAGCTCCCCGTCGAGAGAGACCCAGTACTTC. Translated, it gives CASSSPSRETQYF.

The chain joins TRBV6-2 or TRBV6-3 to TRBJ2-7; 8 bases agree with TRBD2. The CDR3 spans 13 residues. Germline V gives CDR1 MNHEY, CDR2 SVGEGT. J gave up 7 bases and V 6 bases, and 8 bases lay outside the gene matches. CDR3 loop: CASSPGIAGEQYF. The CDR3 nucleotides are TGTGCCAGCAGCCCAGGGATAGCGGGGGAGCAGTACTTC.

V gene TRBV7-9 combines with J gene TRBJ2-1, with 7 positions matching TRBD1. The CDR3 runs to 13 residues. V shed 5 bases and J 8 bases; nucleotides not matched to a gene: 6. Germline CDR1 is SEHNR and CDR2 is FQNEAQ (reference sequence). CDR3 protein: CASSPTGNHEQFF. CDR3 bases: TGTGCCAGCAGCCCGACAGGGAACCATGAGCAGTTCTTC.

This clone was observed once. This chain uses TRBV3-1 (or the pseudogene TRBV3-2) with TRBJ1-1, with TRBD1 as a possible D gene (6 bases). With 6 bases removed from V and 1 base from J, the gap between germline ends came to 18 bases. The CDR3 extends over 16 amino acids. In germline, CDR1 is LGHDT, CDR2 YNNKEL (reference sequence). This CDR3 reads CASRQRGGPRNTEAFF. DNA for the CDR3: TGTGCCAGCAGACAAAGGGGGGGGCCAAGGAACACTGAAGCTTTCTTT.

The gene calls are TRBV6-6 and TRBJ1-1; 7 nucleotides agree with TRBD1. Germline loops: CDR1 MNHNY, CDR2 SVGAGI (reference sequence). The CDR3 loop spans 12 amino acids. V gave up 6 bases and J gave up 7 bases; unmatched junction bases: 5. The CDR3 region is CASRTGQGEAFF. CDR3 coding DNA: TGTGCCAGCAGGACAGGGCAGGGTGAAGCTTTCTTT.

The table lists this clone with a count of one. V gene TRBV6-5 combines with J gene TRBJ2-7, with 7 bases matching TRBD2. Germline V gene lookup returns CDR1 MNHEY and CDR2 SVGAGI. The CDR3 is made up of 13 amino acids. The trim removed 6 bases at V and 7 bases at J, leaving 9 bases unmatched. CDR3 in DNA: TGTGCCAGCAGCCCGGGCGGGAGAGAAGAGCAGTACTTC. It is translated as CASSPGGREEQYF.

The CDR3 loop reads CASSSTAGGTDTQYF. The DNA for the CDR3 is TGTGCCAGCAGCTCTACCGCGGGGGGCACAGATACGCAGTATTTT. The chain employs TRBV13 and TRBJ2-3; 7 nucleotides agree with TRBD2. V was clipped by 4 bases and J by 1 base; unmatched bases: 5. The CDR3 consists of 15 residues. Germline CDR1 reads PRHDT; CDR2 reads FYEKMQ (reference sequence).

The rearrangement uses TRBV2 and TRBJ1-2, with 7 nucleotides matching TRBD1. Germline lookup yields CDR1 SNHLY and CDR2 FYNNEI. CDR3 size: 17 residues. V was pared by 4 bases and J by 5 bases, with 16 bases of the junction left unmatched. The CDR3 nucleotides are TGTGCCAGCAGTGGATTTACACAGGGGCGCGTTGAATATGGCTACACCTTC. It specifies CASSGFTQGRVEYGYTF.

The rearrangement joins TRBV11-2 to TRBJ1-2, with D perhaps matching TRBD1 (5 bases). This CDR3 spans 16 amino acids. V dropped 1 base and J dropped 3 bases, with 15 bases sitting between them. Germline CDR1 and CDR2: SGHAT and FQNNGV. In DNA, the CDR3 is TGTGCCAGCAGCTTAGGGGGACCAGGGAGGGACTATGGCTACACCTTC. Its protein is CASSLGGPGRDYGYTF. Supplemented by reference TRBV11-2 and TRBJ1-2, the full variable domain reads EAGVAQSPRYKIIEKRQSVAFWCNPISGHATLYWYQQILGQGPKLLIQFQNNGVVDDSQLPKDRFSAERLKGVDSTLKIQPAKLEDSAVYLCASSLGGPGRDYGYTFGSGTRLTVV.

The chain is built from TRBV9 and TRBJ2-7, with D perhaps TRBD2 (6 bases). Looked up from germline, CDR1 is SGDLS and CDR2 is YYNGEE. This CDR3 has 13 residues. The V end lost 0 bases, the J end lost 4 bases, and 8 bases lay between the germline ends. The DNA for the CDR3 is TGTGCCAGCAGCGTAGAGAGCGGGTACGAGCAGTACTTC. Its protein product is CASSVESGYEQYF.

The J gene is TRBJ2-4, the V gene TRBV7-9, with D perhaps matching TRBD2 (7 bases). CDR1 SEHNR and CDR2 FQNEAQ come from the germline V gene (reference sequence). The V end was cut by 2 bases, the J end by 5 bases, with 13 bases between. CDR3 size: 15 residues. The CDR3 spells CASSLRAGAENIQYF. CDR3 DNA sequence: TGTGCCAGCAGCTTAAGGGCGGGGGCCGAAAACATTCAGTACTTC.

This chain joins TRBV10-3 and TRBJ2-2; D ambiguous. Germline lookup yields CDR1 ENHRY and CDR2 SYGVKD. CDR3 size: 15 residues. V gave up 6 bases and J gave up 1 base, with 12 bases separating them. This chain's CDR3 is CAIRNRTENTGELFF. As DNA, the CDR3 is TGTGCCATCAGGAACCGGACGGAGAACACCGGGGAGCTGTTTTTT.

The chain uses TRBV4-3 and TRBJ2-5; TRBD2 matches at 7 bases. The CDR3 consists of 14 residues. V lost 4 bases and J lost 7; bases outside the gene matches: 9. Germline assignment: CDR1 LGHNA and CDR2 YSLEER. CDR3 region: CASSLGLVGGTQYF. CDR3 in DNA: TGCGCCAGCAGCCTTGGACTAGTGGGCGGGACCCAGTACTTC.

The genes are TRBV5-6 and TRBJ2-7; D is uncertain. From germline, CDR1 is SGHDT and CDR2 YYEEEE. This CDR3 comprises 17 residues. V lost 1 base to trimming and J lost 0 bases, with 17 bases between them. For the CDR3, the DNA is TGTGCCAGCAGCTTGAAGCTCTCTGGGGTACTCTCCTACGAGCAGTACTTC. Residues: CASSLKLSGVLSYEQYF.

Here the CDR3 reads CASSSPPQETQYF. As DNA, the CDR3 is TGTGCCAGCAGCTCCCCCCCACAGGAGACCCAGTACTTC. The gene calls are TRBV7-6 and TRBJ2-5; D unresolved. This CDR3 is 13 amino acids long. V lost 4 bases and J 5 bases, leaving 11 bases between the germline ends. Germline loops: CDR1 SGHVS, CDR2 FNYEAQ.

This clone was detected only once. This chain connects TRBV5-4 to TRBJ1-3, with D possibly matching TRBD1 (6 bases). The germline V gene encodes CDR1 SGHNT and CDR2 YYREEE (reference sequence). The CDR3 sequence is 15 residues long. V dropped 0 bases and J dropped 5 bases, with 12 bases sitting between them. The CDR3 region has the DNA TGTGCCAGCAGCTTGGATACAGGGACGCGAAACACCATATATTTT. Residues: CASSLDTGTRNTIYF.

The chain is built from TRBV18 and TRBJ2-2; 8 positions match TRBD2. Germline V gene data show CDR1 as KGHSH and CDR2 as LQKENI. The length of the CDR3 is 15 residues. J gave up 2 bases and V 6 bases, and 5 bases lay outside the gene matches. The CDR3 reads CASSLTSANTGELFF. CDR3 DNA sequence: TGTGCCAGCTCCCTGACTAGCGCAAACACCGGGGAGCTGTTTTTT.

This clone appeared once. V gene TRBV7-3 combines with J gene TRBJ2-3, with unresolved D. Germline V gene data show CDR1 as SGHTA and CDR2 as FQGTGA. The CDR3 is made up of 13 amino acids. Trimming removed 3 bases from V and 1 base from J, with 5 bases in between. For the CDR3, the DNA is TGTGCCAGCAGCTTCAGCGGCACAGATACGCAGTATTTT. Translation: CASSFSGTDTQYF.

This clone was picked up one time. This chain uses TRBV5-1 with TRBJ1-2; D might be TRBD1 (6 bases). This CDR3 region has 16 residues. Trimming took off 3 bases at V and 3 bases at J, with 18 bases between the two ends. Germline loops: CDR1 SGHRS, CDR2 YFSETQ. The DNA of the CDR3 is TGCGCCAGCAGCTCCTCGGGGGGCTGGGACTACTATGGCTACACCTTC. This translates into CASSSSGGWDYYGYTF.

The V gene is TRBV11-2, the J gene TRBJ1-1; tentatively, D is TRBD1 (6 bases). CDR1 SGHAT and CDR2 FQNNGV come from the germline V gene. The V gene lost 1 base and the J gene lost 0 bases, with 15 bases spanning the gap. The CDR3 spans 17 residues. In DNA form, the CDR3 reads TGTGCCAGCAGCTTAGGAGGGGACACTACCTTGAACACTGAAGCTTTCTTT. Translation gives CASSLGGDTTLNTEAFF.

V is TRBV11-3 and J is TRBJ2-5; 7 nucleotides match TRBD2. The V gene's germline CDR1 is SGHNT and CDR2 YENEEA. The CDR3 sequence is 13 residues long. Trimming took 3 bases from V and 5 from J; bases not matched to a gene: 3. The CDR3 reads CASSLTSWETQYF. The CDR3 DNA reads as TGTGCCAGCAGCTTGACTAGCTGGGAGACCCAGTACTTC.

This clone was found a few times. The gene calls are TRBV20-1 and TRBJ2-7; D uncertain. The V end lost 3 bases, the J end lost 6 bases, and 15 bases lay between the germline ends. CDR1 and CDR2 from the germline V gene are DFQATT and SNEGSKA (reference sequence). This CDR3 has 13 residues. DNA for the CDR3: TGCAGTGCTAGTTCCCCTAGGATCGGCGAGCAGTACTTC. Its translation is CSASSPRIGEQYF.

V is TRBV2 and J is TRBJ2-1; maybe TRBD2 (5 bases). The CDR3 spans 13 residues. Germline V gene data show CDR1 as SNHLY and CDR2 as FYNNEI. V was pared by 4 bases and J by 4 bases, with 8 bases between. CDR3 sequence: CASSVGGYNEQFF. CDR3 sequence (DNA): TGTGCCAGCAGTGTTGGAGGATACAATGAGCAGTTCTTC.

J is TRBJ2-3 and V is TRBV4-1; D may be TRBD1 (5 bases). There are 16 residues in the CDR3. V lost 7 bases to trimming and J lost 2 bases, with 19 bases between them. Germline CDR1 MGHRA, CDR2 YSYEKL. The CDR3 loop reads CASTRQTVGHTDTQYF. For the CDR3, the DNA is TGCGCCAGCACCAGGCAGACCGTGGGGCACACAGATACGCAGTATTTT.

The J gene is TRBJ2-1, the V gene TRBV4-1; 11 bases map to TRBD2. The germline V gene has CDR1 MGHRA and CDR2 YSYEKL. This CDR3 has 18 residues. V gave up 4 bases and J gave up 5 bases; unmatched junction bases: 13. The CDR3 loop is CASSPAGLAEVNHNEQFF. The CDR3 DNA sequence: TGCGCCAGCAGCCCCGCGGGACTAGCGGAGGTTAACCACAATGAGCAGTTCTTC.

This sequence joins TRBV4-1 and TRBJ2-1, with D perhaps matching TRBD1 (6 bases). Germline V gene data show CDR1 as MGHRA and CDR2 as YSYEKL. Trimming shortened V by 2 bases and J by 9 bases, and 14 bases separated the two germline ends. The CDR3 extends over 14 amino acids. The CDR3 here is CASSQPTGSSEQFF. In nucleotides, the CDR3 is TGCGCCAGCAGCCAACCAACAGGGTCCAGTGAGCAGTTCTTC.